The 26 T cell receptor beta chains below were found in one sample sequenced in a study of blood T cell repertoires in COVID-19. This table comes from immunoSEQ multiplex PCR, and its TCRdb copy is limited to in-frame clones, with some not included. The sample includes 90,000 to 130,000 clones, roughly 76% seen only once; the top ten take 7.6%. Material: peripheral blood. The receptors were gathered from a woman aged 60-75 years with acute or convalescent COVID-19.

The J gene is TRBJ1-2, the V gene TRBV10-3; D perhaps matches TRBD1 (6 bases). Per the germline V gene, CDR1 is ENHRY and CDR2 is SYGVKD. This CDR3 region has 14 residues. The germline V and J ends were trimmed by 4 bases and 1 base, with 10 bases remaining between them. The CDR3 sequence is CAISGNRDNYGYTF. The CDR3 coding sequence is TGTGCCATCAGTGGGAACAGGGATAACTATGGCTACACCTTC.

The chain is built from TRBV28 and TRBJ1-2; TRBD1 matches 7 bases. The trim removed 6 bases at V and 4 bases at J, leaving 5 bases unmatched. The germline CDR1 and CDR2 sequences are MDHEN and SYDVKM. This CDR3 contains 13 residues. The CDR3, as DNA: TGTGCCAGCAGAGGGGACAGAGGCTATGGCTACACCTTC. It codes for CASRGDRGYGYTF.

This clone has just a few counts. This chain connects TRBV14 to TRBJ1-4, with D uncertain. Per germline, CDR1 SGHDN and CDR2 FVKESK. The CDR3 sequence is 12 residues long. Trimming removed 1 base at V and 7 bases at J, with 4 bases between. In DNA form, the CDR3 reads TGTGCCAGCAGCCAAGGGCCTGAAAAACTGTTTTTT. It specifies CASSQGPEKLFF. Filled out from reference TRBV14 and TRBJ1-4, the complete variable domain reads EAGVTQFPSHSVIEKGQTVTLRCDPISGHDNLYWYRRVMGKEIKFLLHFVKESKQDESGMPNNRFLAERTGGTYSTLKVQPAELEDSGVYFCASSQGPEKLFFGSGTQLSVL.

This chain joins TRBV19 and TRBJ1-5; D is unclear. With 5 bases removed from V and 0 bases from J, the gap between germline ends came to 14 bases. This CDR3 is built from 16 residues. Germline V gene sequence: CDR1 LNHDA, CDR2 SQIVND (reference sequence). The CDR3 coding sequence is TGTGCCAGTAGTCCCGCCACTAGCGGTAGCAATCAGCCCCAGCATTTT. It specifies CASSPATSGSNQPQHF.

The V gene is TRBV2, the J gene TRBJ1-6, with a possible D match to TRBD1 (6 bases). Germline V lookup: CDR1 SNHLY, CDR2 FYNNEI. This CDR3 has 15 residues. Trimming took off 4 bases at V and 5 bases at J, with 12 bases between the two ends. The CDR3 nucleotides read TGTGCCAGCAGTGGGACCGACAGGAATAATTCACCCCTCCACTTT. Protein: CASSGTDRNNSPLHF.

This clone came up once. The CDR3 DNA reads TGTGCCAGCAGGAGGGCAGGGCGGGATGTTGACAATCAGCCCCAGCATTTT. Amino acid sequence: CASRRAGRDVDNQPQHF. V usage is TRBV6-4 and J usage is TRBJ1-5; D might be TRBD1 (5 bases). CDR1 and CDR2 (germline): MRHNA, SNTAGT. The CDR3 is made up of 17 amino acids. V dropped 6 bases and J dropped 3 bases, with 21 bases sitting between them.

For this clone: One junction end does not reproduce the germline sequence, and a read error may be involved. The V and J genes are TRBV30 and TRBJ1-5, with D perhaps matching TRBD1 (5 bases). Germline CDR1 reads GTSNPN; CDR2 reads SVGIG (reference sequence). The CDR3 is 9 amino acids. CDR3 DNA: TGTGCCTGGAGTGTACGGGGGGGTTTT. The encoded protein is CAWSVRGGF.

The rearrangement links TRBV2 to TRBJ1-4; D is uncertain. Germline CDR1 reads SNHLY; CDR2 reads FYNNEI. The CDR3 is 16 amino acids. Trimming stripped 3 bases from V and 4 bases from J, with 15 bases between. The CDR3 loop reads CASSEQRADLNEKLFF. The CDR3 DNA is TGTGCCAGCAGTGAGCAGCGAGCCGACCTTAATGAAAAACTGTTTTTT. Supplemented by reference TRBV2 and TRBJ1-4, the full variable domain reads EPEVTQTPSHQVTQMGQEVILRCVPISNHLYFYWYRQILGQKVEFLVSFYNNEISEKSEIFDDQFSVERPDGSNFTLKIRSTKLEDSAMYFCASSEQRADLNEKLFFGSGTQLSVL.

The chain employs TRBV9 and TRBJ1-4; 8 nucleotides agree with TRBD1. The CDR3 has 15 amino acids. Germline CDR1 is SGDLS and CDR2 is YYNGEE. V gave up 4 bases and J gave up 7 bases; unmatched junction bases: 9. CDR3 sequence: CASSRSGQGREKLFF. The CDR3 coding sequence is TGTGCCAGCAGCCGAAGCGGACAGGGACGTGAAAAACTGTTTTTT.

The rearrangement uses TRBV6-2 or TRBV6-3 and TRBJ2-3, with unresolved D. The V gene lost 0 bases and the J gene lost 6 bases, with 4 bases spanning the gap. The germline gives CDR1 MNHEY, CDR2 SVGEGT. CDR3 size: 12 residues. CDR3 protein: CASSYSMDTQYF. CDR3 nucleotides: TGTGCCAGCAGTTACTCTATGGATACGCAGTATTTT.

This chain links TRBV18 with TRBJ1-1, with D perhaps TRBD1 (6 bases). The V gene's germline CDR1 is KGHSH and CDR2 LQKENI. Trimming pared 5 bases from V and 8 bases from J, leaving 9 bases between. CDR3 length: 11 residues. The CDR3 DNA is TGTGCCAGCTCAATCGGACAGGAAGCTTTCTTT. The encoded protein is CASSIGQEAFF.

The rearrangement uses TRBV27 and TRBJ2-7; TRBD1 matches at 9 bases. CDR3 length: 16 residues. With 4 bases clipped from V and 1 base from J, the junction kept 8 bases outside the gene matches. Germline CDR1 MNHEY, CDR2 SMNVEV (reference sequence). CDR3 in amino acids: CASSSQGALGSYEQYF. The CDR3 region has the DNA TGTGCCAGCAGTTCACAGGGGGCCCTGGGTTCCTACGAGCAGTACTTC.

This chain links TRBV15 with TRBJ1-5; tentatively, D is TRBD1 (6 bases). Trimming stripped 0 bases from V and 4 bases from J, with 13 bases between. Per the germline V gene, CDR1 is LNHNV and CDR2 is YYDKDF (reference sequence). This CDR3 is built from 16 residues. The CDR3 spells CATSRDRGRGNQPQHF. The CDR3 DNA sequence: TGTGCCACCAGCAGAGACCGTGGCAGGGGAAATCAGCCCCAGCATTTT.

This clone was detected a few times. The chain uses TRBV7-9 and TRBJ1-2, with 7 nucleotides matching TRBD1. CDR3 size: 15 residues. Germline CDR1 is SEHNR and CDR2 is FQNEAQ (reference sequence). V lost 6 bases to trimming and J lost 0 bases; unmatched junction nucleotides: 7. CDR3 DNA: TGTGCCAGCAGTTATCAGGGGGGAACTAACTATGGCTACACCTTC. Its translation is CASSYQGGTNYGYTF.

At least ten counts were recorded for this clone. V usage is TRBV2 and J usage is TRBJ1-2, with D possibly matching TRBD1 (6 bases). CDR1 and CDR2 (germline): SNHLY, FYNNEI. V was shortened by 6 bases and J by 5 bases, with 13 bases between the two germline ends. The CDR3 runs 13 residues. The CDR3 region is CASSALQGYGYTF. The CDR3 region has the DNA TGTGCCAGCAGCGCACTTCAGGGGTATGGCTACACCTTC.

The genes are TRBV6-1 and TRBJ1-5; 7 positions agree with TRBD1. The germline gives CDR1 MNHNS, CDR2 SASEGT. CDR3 length equals 18 residues. After removal of 1 base from V and 0 bases from J, the junction contained 9 bases not matched to a gene. CDR3 sequence reads: CASSEEPWDRDSNQPQHF. The CDR3 coding sequence is TGTGCCAGCAGTGAAGAACCCTGGGACAGAGATAGCAATCAGCCCCAGCATTTT.

In its sample, this clone was seen a few times. The chain joins TRBV19 to TRBJ1-5; no clear D. CDR3 length: 12 amino acids. Germline V gene sequence: CDR1 LNHDA, CDR2 SQIVND (reference sequence). Between the trimmed V and J ends, which lost 6 bases and 6 bases, there was a span of 9 bases. DNA of the CDR3: TGTGCCAGTAGGCTGTCGGGTCAGCCCCAGCATTTT. As protein: CASRLSGQPQHF.

The rearrangement links TRBV5-6 to TRBJ1-5, with D possibly TRBD1 on 5 matching bases. V was trimmed by 0 bases and J by 1 base, leaving 8 bases between them. The CDR3 runs to 15 residues. Looked up from germline, CDR1 is SGHDT and CDR2 is YYEEEE. The CDR3 loop reads CASSLGPGSNQPQHF. The CDR3 bases are TGTGCCAGCAGCTTGGGTCCAGGGAGCAATCAGCCCCAGCATTTT.

The genes are TRBV10-1 and TRBJ1-6, with D unclear. Germline-derived CDR1 and CDR2 are WNHNN and SYGVQD (reference sequence). The V end lost 0 bases, the J end lost 7 bases, and 7 bases lay between the germline ends. The CDR3 extends over 14 amino acids. CDR3 nucleotides: TGCGCCAGCAGTGAGTCTATCAGGAATTCACCCCTCCACTTT. Residues: CASSESIRNSPLHF.

This chain connects TRBV19 to TRBJ1-1, with a tentative D call TRBD1 (5 bases). This CDR3 is 13 amino acids long. With 7 bases removed from V and 1 base from J, the gap between germline ends came to 10 bases. CDR1 and CDR2 (germline): LNHDA, SQIVND (reference sequence). The chain's CDR3 is CASIGQANTEAFF. For the CDR3, the DNA is TGTGCCAGTATCGGACAAGCGAACACTGAAGCTTTCTTT.

This chain joins TRBV2 and TRBJ2-7, with 8 bases that match TRBD1. Germline CDR1 and CDR2: SNHLY and FYNNEI. CDR3 size: 13 residues. After removal of 5 bases from V and 6 bases from J, the junction contained 6 bases not matched to a gene. The CDR3 DNA reads TGTGCCAGCAGTTCCGACAGGGGCGGCGAGCAGTACTTC. It specifies CASSSDRGGEQYF.

This CDR3 is CATSDREYQETQYF. The CDR3 DNA reads as TGTGCCACCAGTGACCGGGAGTACCAAGAGACCCAGTACTTC. The V call is TRBV24-1, the J call TRBJ2-5, with a tentative D call TRBD2 (6 bases). V lost 4 bases and J 0 bases, leaving 8 bases between the germline ends. The CDR3 has 14 amino acids. Germline-derived CDR1 and CDR2 are KGHDR and SFDVKD.

The chain recombines TRBV7-3 with TRBJ2-1; 11 bases are a match to TRBD2. The V gene end was trimmed by 4 bases and the J gene end by 7 bases; junction bases not matched to a gene: 6. The CDR3 loop spans 15 amino acids. CDR1 and CDR2 from the germline V gene are SGHTA and FQGTGA. The CDR3 coding sequence is TGTGCCAGCAGCTCGGGACTAGCGGCCCAGAATGAGCAGTTCTTC. It codes for CASSSGLAAQNEQFF. Combining the CDR3 with reference TRBV7-3 and TRBJ2-1 gives the whole variable domain GAGVSQTPSNKVTEKGKYVELRCDPISGHTALYWYRQSLGQGPEFLIYFQGTGAADDSGLPNDRFFAVRPEGSVSTLKIQRTERGDSAVYLCASSSGLAAQNEQFFGPGTRLTVL.

Turning to this clone: One end of the junction fails to match germline, which may point to a read error. This sequence joins TRBV7-2 and TRBJ2-2, with 9 bases that match TRBD2. The CDR3 extends over 14 amino acids. Germline CDR1 and CDR2: SGHTA and FQGNSA. Here the CDR3 reads CVSSWRGGAGELFF. CDR3 DNA: TGTGTCAGCAGCTGGCGGGGGGGAGCCGGGGAGCTGTTTTTT.

CDR3: CASSSTGRSGNTIYF. The DNA for the CDR3 is TGTGCCAGCAGTTCGACAGGGCGCTCTGGAAACACCATATATTTT. The chain joins TRBV28 to TRBJ1-3; 7 positions match TRBD1. Germline-derived CDR1 and CDR2 are MDHEN and SYDVKM. The CDR3 spans 15 residues. The junction had 3 bases not matched to a gene; V was cut back by 4 bases and J by 0 bases.

The chain uses TRBV24-1 and TRBJ1-5; no definite D call. This CDR3 is built from 14 residues. V gave up 4 bases and J gave up 1 base, with 7 bases separating them. CDR1 is KGHDR and CDR2 is SFDVKD in the germline V gene. The CDR3 loop is CATSEGTSNQPQHF. For the CDR3, the DNA is TGTGCCACCAGTGAGGGCACCAGCAATCAGCCCCAGCATTTT.